Listed below are T cell receptor beta chains from one sample, sequenced in a study of identical twins. TCRdb re-called the 5' RACE reads with MiXCR, one entry per CDR3 protein. The data contain 310,000 or so distinct CDR3 sequences, about 8% of them singletons. The same specimen was also included in a second study, on yellow fever vaccine responses in identical twins.

The sequencing sample was made of memory (CD45RO+) T cells sorted from blood. The receptor source for this set is a woman aged 18 to 35 in good health. The CDR3 runs from the conserved cysteine through the conserved F or W. A D gene is named only where the DNA matches it firmly. Expanded clones get a size class; other rows say once, few or many, or leave the size out.

j_gene	d_gene	len	abundance	v_gene	CDR3aa	CDR3nt
TRBJ2-1	TRBD1	18	many	TRBV4-1	CASSQTIQGPPPYNEQFF	TGCGCCAGCAGCCAGACAATACAGGGGCCCCCCCCCTACAATGAGCAGTTCTTC
TRBJ2-2	.	14	.	TRBV14	CASSQRASSGELFF	TGTGCCAGCAGCCAAAGGGCCTCATCCGGGGAGCTGTTTTTT
TRBJ2-2	TRBD2	17	few	TRBV10-1	CASSPGRLAGNTGELFF	TGCGCCAGCAGTCCAGGACGTCTAGCGGGGAACACCGGGGAGCTGTTTTTT
TRBJ2-5	.	13	few	TRBV24-1	CATSDLRWETQYF	TGTGCCACCAGTGATTTAAGGTGGGAGACCCAGTACTTC
TRBJ2-7	.	13	many	TRBV28	CASKTRGVDEQYF	TGTGCCAGCAAGACCAGGGGGGTTGACGAGCAGTACTTC
TRBJ2-5	.	15	few	TRBV4-1	CASSQVGGWQETQYF	TGCGCCAGCAGCCAAGTTGGCGGATGGCAAGAGACCCAGTACTTC
TRBJ1-2	TRBD1	15	.	TRBV7-9	CASSSREGASRGYTF	TGTGCCAGCAGCTCCAGGGAGGGGGCTAGCAGAGGCTACACCTTC
TRBJ2-3	.	14	many	TRBV20-1	CSARDLRGTDTQYF	TGCAGCGCTAGAGATTTGCGGGGCACAGATACGCAGTATTTT
TRBJ2-3	.	14	.	TRBV12-3/TRBV12-4	CASTLRQGTDTQYF	TGTGCCAGCACTTTGCGGCAGGGAACAGATACGCAGTATTTT
TRBJ2-5	.	12	.	TRBV28	CASSSNEETQYF	TGTGCCAGCAGTTCAAACGAAGAGACCCAGTACTTC
TRBJ1-2	.	14	many	TRBV7-2	CASSFLQGTYGYTF	TGTGCCAGCAGCTTCTTACAGGGTACCTATGGCTACACCTTC
TRBJ2-3	.	17	.	TRBV2	CASGAFLFSGRTDTQYF	TGTGCCAGCGGGGCCTTTTTGTTTTCAGGACGCACAGATACGCAGTATTTT
TRBJ1-6	.	15	many	TRBV6-1	CASSPESAWQSPLHF	TGTGCCAGCAGTCCGGAATCGGCGTGGCAATCACCCCTCCACTTT
TRBJ2-1	TRBD2	15	few	TRBV5-1	CASSLVSSGNNEQFF	TGCGCCAGCAGCTTGGTTTCTAGCGGGAACAATGAGCAGTTCTTC
TRBJ2-3	TRBD2	15	.	TRBV5-1	CASSSSGRSPDKQYF	TGCGCCAGCAGTTCAAGCGGGAGGTCCCCAGATAAACAGTATTTT
TRBJ2-3	.	14	few	TRBV28	CAISTGHLADTQYF	TGTGCCATCTCGACAGGTCACTTGGCAGATACGCAGTATTTT
TRBJ1-2	TRBD1	13	.	TRBV28	CASSTLGQNGYTF	TGTGCCAGCAGCACCCTGGGACAGAATGGCTACACCTTC
TRBJ2-3	.	16	.	TRBV11-2	CASSLMFGYNTDTQYF	TGTGCCAGCAGCTTGATGTTCGGGTACAACACAGATACGCAGTATTTT
TRBJ2-1	TRBD2	15	few	TRBV6-4	CASRGLAGESYEQFF	TGTGCCAGCAGAGGACTAGCGGGAGAGTCCTATGAGCAGTTCTTC
TRBJ2-3	TRBD1	16	.	TRBV10-2	CASSRGTGRKADTQYF	TGCGCCAGCAGCCGAGGGACAGGGCGGAAGGCAGATACGCAGTATTTT
TRBJ2-7	.	14	many	TRBV7-2	CASSLSIKGYEQYF	TGTGCCAGCAGCTTGAGTATAAAGGGATACGAGCAGTACTTC
TRBJ2-3	.	15	few	TRBV5-1	CASSLDSSYLDTQYF	TGCGCCAGCAGCTTGGATAGTAGTTATTTAGATACGCAGTATTTT
TRBJ2-3	.	16	few	TRBV4-1	CASSQDTDRGTDTQYF	TGCGCCAGCAGCCAAGACACGGACAGAGGCACAGATACGCAGTATTTT
TRBJ2-3	.	14	many	TRBV2	CASSDRQLTDTQYF	TGTGCCAGCAGTGATCGACAGCTCACAGATACGCAGTATTTT
TRBJ1-1	.	20	few	TRBV7-2	CASSLASNGLVGAGNTEAFF	TGTGCCAGCAGCTTAGCATCGAATGGTTTGGTGGGGGCCGGTAACACTGAAGCTTTCTTT
TRBJ2-6	.	16	many	TRBV29-1	CSVEEGQPSGANVLTF	TGCAGCGTTGAAGAGGGACAACCCTCTGGGGCCAACGTCCTGACTTTC
TRBJ2-1	.	12	many	TRBV24-1	CATSYPGGEQFF	TGTGCCACCAGTTATCCCGGCGGAGAGCAGTTCTTC
TRBJ1-1	TRBD1	15	many	TRBV12-3/TRBV12-4	CASSQGANEGTEAFF	TGTGCCAGCAGCCAGGGGGCTAACGAGGGCACTGAAGCTTTCTTT
TRBJ2-7	.	14	many	TRBV12-3/TRBV12-4	CASRWDGLENEQYF	TGTGCCAGCAGATGGGACGGGCTCGAGAACGAGCAGTACTTC
TRBJ2-4	.	12	.	TRBV3-1	CASSHRGDIQYF	TGTGCCAGCAGCCACCGAGGGGACATTCAGTACTTC
TRBJ2-7	.	14	many	TRBV4-1	CASSQEGVAYEQYF	TGCGCCAGCAGCCAAGAGGGAGTAGCTTACGAGCAGTACTTC
TRBJ1-2	TRBD1	14	few	TRBV5-4	CASTTIDRERGYTF	TGTGCCAGCACCACAATCGACAGGGAACGGGGCTACACCTTC
TRBJ1-6	TRBD1	13	few	TRBV29-1	CSVGGQGGSPLHF	TGCAGCGTGGGAGGACAGGGAGGTTCACCCCTCCACTTT
TRBJ2-1	.	16	.	TRBV7-6	CASSLFPASSYNEQFF	TGTGCCAGCAGCTTATTCCCGGCCAGCTCCTACAATGAGCAGTTCTTC
TRBJ2-7	TRBD2	13	few	TRBV28	CASGKGLDYEQYF	TGTGCCAGCGGTAAAGGACTAGACTACGAGCAGTACTTC